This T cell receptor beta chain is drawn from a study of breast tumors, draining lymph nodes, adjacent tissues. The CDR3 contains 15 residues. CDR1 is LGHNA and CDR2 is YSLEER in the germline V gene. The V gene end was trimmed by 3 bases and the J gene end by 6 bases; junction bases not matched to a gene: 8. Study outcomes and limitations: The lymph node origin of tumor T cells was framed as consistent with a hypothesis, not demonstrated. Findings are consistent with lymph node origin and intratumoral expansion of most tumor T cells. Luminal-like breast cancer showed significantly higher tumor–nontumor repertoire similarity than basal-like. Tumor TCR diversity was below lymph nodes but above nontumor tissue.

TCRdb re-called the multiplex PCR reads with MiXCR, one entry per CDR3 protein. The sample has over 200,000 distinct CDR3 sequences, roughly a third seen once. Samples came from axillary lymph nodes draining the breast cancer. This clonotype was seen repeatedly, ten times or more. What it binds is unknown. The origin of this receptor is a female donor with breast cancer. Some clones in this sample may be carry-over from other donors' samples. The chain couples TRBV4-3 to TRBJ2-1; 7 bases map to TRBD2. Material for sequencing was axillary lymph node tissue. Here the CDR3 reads CASSQVIRTSNEQFF. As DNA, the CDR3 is TGCGCCAGCAGCCAGGTGATCCGGACTAGCAATGAGCAGTTCTTC.